Below, one T cell receptor beta chain is given with its context. This clonotype was counted ten times or more. Its antigen is not yet known. Within one base of it there is no much larger clone, and no base qualities were kept. The data stem from a study of T cell repertoires in cytomegalovirus infection (dated by TCRdb to between 2018 and 2021). In terms of the full investigation: Alongside well-studied HLA-B-restricted epitopes, the peptide stimulations were aimed at recently identified HLA-C-restricted CMV epitopes, whose presentation resists viral immunomodulation. Donor HLA type was relevant to the analysis, as public TCR beta signatures indicated carriage of CMV infection together with the matching HLA type.

The instrument was an Illumina HiSeq 1500. In-frame beta chains were kept once TCRdb had trimmed the public reads at Q25 with fastp and called clones with MiXCR. For every CDR3 protein sequence, its rows merge into one entry that carries the most common genes and DNA. The sample table shows some 920,000 distinct CDR3 sequences, and under 40% are seen once. Roughly an eighth of the sample goes to the ten largest clones. Including the terminal cysteine and phenylalanine, the CDR3 comprises 17 residues. Only the CDR3 part of the read is kept: 51 bases, read in frame from the first base. Trimming removed 4 bases from V and 2 bases from J; the gene matches leave 8 bases unexplained. CDR1 and CDR2 (SGHVS, FQNEAQ) derive from the germline V gene. On the study overall, not on this receptor specifically: Carriers of CMV infection plus the relevant HLA type were discriminated by the cumulative frequency of public TCR beta family members in the study cohort and in an independent approximately 340-donor cohort. The ex vivo response was dominated by HLA-C-restricted CMV-specific TCR beta clonotypes, which also provided the single most frequent clonotype in two of eight donors.

In light of the paper, this sample's treatment or condition label describes: in vitro stimulation with specific CMV peptide epitopes to enrich CMV-specific T cells. The receptor chain draws on TRBV7-8 and TRBJ2-6; a stretch of 7 junction bases matches TRBD1. Source: cultured CD8+ T cells from PBMCs, taken from culture after CMV antigen stimulation. The receptor was isolated from a human donor in good health (CMV status not recorded). Some clones in this sample may be carry-over from other donors' samples. The CDR3 has the sequence CASSYNRGSAGANVLTF. The DNA sequence reads TGTGCCAGCAGCTACAACAGGGGATCCGCTGGGGCCAACGTCCTGACTTTC. Supplemented by the reference TRBV7-8 and TRBJ2-6 proteins around the CDR3, the complete variable domain is GAGVSQSPRYKVAKRGQDVALRCDPISGHVSLFWYQQALGQGPEFLTYFQNEAQLDKSGLPSDRFFAERPEGSVSTLKIQRTQQEDSAVYLCASSYNRGSAGANVLTFGAGSRLTVL.